The sequence of this TCR beta chain was determined in a study of T cells in Graves' hyperthyroidism and ophthalmopathy. Germline assignment: CDR1 SGHAT and CDR2 FQNNGV. V gave up 2 bases and J gave up 5 bases, with 11 bases separating them. The CDR3 is made up of 14 amino acids. This clonotype occurred many times. RNA transcripts gave rise to amplified TCR beta CDR3 regions. Carried out on the TCR CDR3, a first-round RT-PCR used the HTBI primer set. From the multiplex PCR reads, TCRdb called clonotypes with MiXCR, one entry per CDR3 protein. The sample carries 500,000 to 650,000 distinct CDR3 sequences, more than 15% recorded once.

The rearrangement uses TRBV11-2 and TRBJ2-3, with D maybe TRBD1 (5 bases). The material sequenced was blood. This clonotype was sampled from a woman aged 18-29 years with Graves' ophthalmopathy. CDR3 bases: TGTGCCAGCAGCTTAATTGTCCAGGGAGATACGCAGTATTTT. It specifies CASSLIVQGDTQYF.